The rows below give T cell receptor beta chains drawn from one sample of a study of blood T cell repertoires in COVID-19. Sequencing used immunoSEQ multiplex PCR; TCRdb keeps in-frame clones, though not all of them. The sample records about 400,000 clones, approximately 88% being singletons. Sample: peripheral blood. The source of these receptors is a man aged 35 to 55 with acute or convalescent COVID-19. Both conserved end residues are part of each CDR3. A D gene is named only where the DNA matches it firmly. The listing skips clone size in some rows; elsewhere it reads once, few, many or a size class.

j_gene,abundance,v_gene,len,d_gene,CDR3nt,CDR3aa
TRBJ1-4,-,TRBV20-1,11,-,TGCAGTGCATTAACTACTGAAAAACTGTTTTTT,CSALTTEKLFF
TRBJ2-7,-,TRBV12-3/TRBV12-4,13,-,TGTGCCAGCAGTATGACACCTTTCTACGAGCAGTACTTC,CASSMTPFYEQYF
TRBJ2-1,-,TRBV30,15,TRBD2,TGTGCCTGGAGTGAAAGACTAGCGGGAGACGGTGAGCAGTTCTTC,CAWSERLAGDGEQFF
TRBJ1-6,-,TRBV6-4,14,TRBD1,TGTGCCAGCAGACGGGACAGGGACAATTCACCCCTCCACTTT,CASRRDRDNSPLHF
TRBJ2-2,-,TRBV7-9,14,TRBD1,TGTGCCAGCAGCTTATATGGGACAGGCGGGGAGCTGTTTTTT,CASSLYGTGGELFF
TRBJ1-5,-,TRBV13,16,-,TGTGCCAGCAGCTTAGCGGGGGGAGCATCAAATCAGCCCCAGCATTTT,CASSLAGGASNQPQHF
TRBJ1-3,-,TRBV6-5,15,-,TGTGCCAGCAGAGCCGCTGGTGAGTCTGGAAACACCATATATTTT,CASRAAGESGNTIYF
TRBJ1-1,-,TRBV20-1,14,-,TGCAGTGCTAGTGACGTCGGGGAGGGGGCTGAAGCTTTCTTT,CSASDVGEGAEAFF
TRBJ2-5,once,TRBV10-3,15,-,TGTGCCATCAGTGAGTCACACAAAGAGGGAGAGACCCAGTACTTC,CAISESHKEGETQYF
TRBJ1-1,once,TRBV3-1/TRBV3-2,17,TRBD1,TGTGCCAGCAGCCACAGAAACAGGGGGTGGGTCGTCTCTGAAGCTTTCTTT,CASSHRNRGWVVSEAFF
TRBJ1-6,-,TRBV4-2,16,-,TGTGCCAGCAGCCCCCCCCCAGGGCTCTTCGATTCACCCCTCCACTTT,CASSPPPGLFDSPLHF
TRBJ1-5,-,TRBV5-4,12,-,TGTGCCAGCAGCTTCGGTAATCAGCCCCAGCATTTT,CASSFGNQPQHF
TRBJ1-4,-,TRBV5-6,13,-,TGTGCCAGCAGCTTGGGGAGACGAGAAAAACTGTTTTTT,CASSLGRREKLFF